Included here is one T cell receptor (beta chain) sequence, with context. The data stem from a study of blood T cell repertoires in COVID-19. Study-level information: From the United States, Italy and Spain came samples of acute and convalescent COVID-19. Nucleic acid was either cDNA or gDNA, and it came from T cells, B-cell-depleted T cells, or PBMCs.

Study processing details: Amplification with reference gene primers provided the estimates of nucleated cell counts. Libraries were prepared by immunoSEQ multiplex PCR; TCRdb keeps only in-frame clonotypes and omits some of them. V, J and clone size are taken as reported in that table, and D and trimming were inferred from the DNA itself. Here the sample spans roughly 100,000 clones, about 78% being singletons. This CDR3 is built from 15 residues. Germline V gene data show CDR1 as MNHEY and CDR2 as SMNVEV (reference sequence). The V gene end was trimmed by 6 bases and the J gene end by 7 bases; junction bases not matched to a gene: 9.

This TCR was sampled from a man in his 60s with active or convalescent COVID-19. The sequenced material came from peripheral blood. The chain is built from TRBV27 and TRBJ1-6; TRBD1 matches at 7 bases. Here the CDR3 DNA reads TGTGCCAGCAGGGATGACAGGGTGAGCAATTCACCCCTCCACTTT. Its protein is CASRDDRVSNSPLHF.